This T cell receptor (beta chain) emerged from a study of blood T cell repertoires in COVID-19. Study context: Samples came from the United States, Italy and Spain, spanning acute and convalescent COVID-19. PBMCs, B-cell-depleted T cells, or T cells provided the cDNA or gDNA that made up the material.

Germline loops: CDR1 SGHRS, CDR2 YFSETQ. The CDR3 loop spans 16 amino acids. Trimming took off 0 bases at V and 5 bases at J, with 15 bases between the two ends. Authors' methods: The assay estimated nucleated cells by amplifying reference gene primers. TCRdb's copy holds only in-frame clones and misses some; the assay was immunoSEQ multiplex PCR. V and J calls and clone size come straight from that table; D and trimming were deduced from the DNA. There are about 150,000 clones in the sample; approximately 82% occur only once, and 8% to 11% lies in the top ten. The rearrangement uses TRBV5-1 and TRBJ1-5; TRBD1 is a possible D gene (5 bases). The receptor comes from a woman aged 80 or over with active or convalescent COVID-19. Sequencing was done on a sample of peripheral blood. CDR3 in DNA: TGCGCCAGCAGCTTGGGGCCCCAGGGAAATGATCAGCCCCAGCATTTT. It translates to CASSLGPQGNDQPQHF.